A single TCR beta chain is shown here with its context. The target antigen is unknown. This sample stems from a study of tumor-infiltrating lymphocytes in localized non-small cell lung cancer. In the study overall: From each patient, both tumor and uninvolved lung, non-adjacent to tumor, were sampled.

TCRdb's copy holds only in-frame clones and misses some; the assay was immunoSEQ multiplex PCR. The table records over 2,500 clones, approximately 48% of them present only once. Study-level points and caveats: Each assay used a separate piece of the same tissue.

Trimming cost V 2 bases and J 7 bases, with 14 bases left between them. The germline V gene has CDR1 MNHEY and CDR2 SMNVEV (reference sequence). The CDR3 runs to 15 residues. Sequenced: uninvolved lung tissue not adjacent to the tumor. This chain links TRBV27 with TRBJ1-4; TRBD1 is a possible D gene (5 bases). The source is a human donor with non-small cell lung cancer. The CDR3 protein is CASSLRGLFSEKLFF. The CDR3 DNA reads TGTGCCAGCAGTTTAAGGGGCTTATTCAGTGAAAAACTGTTTTTT. Full variable domain (missing parts from reference TRBV27 and TRBJ1-4): EAQVTQNPRYLITVTGKKLTVTCSQNMNHEYMSWYRQDPGLGLRQIYYSMNVEVTDKGDVPEGYKVSRKEKRNFPLILESPSPNQTSLYFCASSLRGLFSEKLFFGSGTQLSVL.